This TCR beta chain came from a study of blood T cell repertoires in COVID-19. Study-level background: Sites across the United States, Italy and Spain contributed samples from acute and convalescent COVID-19. Nucleic acid was either cDNA or gDNA, and it came from T cells, B-cell-depleted T cells, or PBMCs.

In the study's own analysis: The authors estimated nucleated cell counts from reference gene primer amplification. Some clones are missing from TCRdb's copy, which holds only in-frame ones; the method was immunoSEQ multiplex PCR. The D gene and trimming were derived from the DNA, and the V and J assignments and clone size from that table. The sample records 120,000 or so clones, 80% to 90% being singletons. In this sample, this clone turned up once. CDR1 and CDR2 from the germline V gene are MNHNY and SVGAGI (reference sequence). CDR3 length equals 14 residues. V was pared by 5 bases and J by 5 bases, with 15 bases between.

This chain connects TRBV6-6 to TRBJ2-5; a possible D gene is TRBD2 (6 bases). This receptor was taken from a woman aged 50 to 65 with active or convalescent COVID-19. The sequenced sample consisted of peripheral blood. The CDR3 coding sequence is TGTGCCAGCAGTCTCCGACTAGGTCACGAGACCCAGTACTTC. It encodes CASSLRLGHETQYF.